Shown below are 2 T cell receptor beta chains from a single sample sequenced in a study of neurological immune-mediated disorders. TCRdb re-called the 5' RACE reads through MiXCR, storing one row per CDR3 protein. Here the sample spans about 18,000 distinct CDR3 sequences, roughly a tenth being singletons. Sequenced sample: CD8+ T cells from blood. These receptors were taken from a woman in her forties or fifties in good health.

There are many counts of this clonotype. The chain uses TRBV5-1 and TRBJ1-4; 9 bases line up with TRBD1. The CDR3 sequence is 19 residues long. V gave up 1 base and J gave up 8 bases; unmatched junction bases: 18. CDR1 is SGHRS and CDR2 is YFSETQ in the germline V gene. The CDR3 sequence: CASSLNTGQGLYEEEKLFF. Written as DNA, the CDR3 is TGCGCCAGCAGCTTGAATACGGGACAGGGCCTTTACGAAGAGGAAAAACTGTTTTTT.

The chain joins TRBV11-2 to TRBJ1-2; D may be TRBD1 (6 bases). The CDR3 totals 13 residues. Germline V gene data show CDR1 as SGHAT and CDR2 as FQNNGV. Deletions cut 5 bases from V and 2 bases from J, with 9 bases between. The CDR3 bases are TGTGCCAGCAGCGTAACAGGGAACTATGGCTACACCTTC. It codes for CASSVTGNYGYTF.